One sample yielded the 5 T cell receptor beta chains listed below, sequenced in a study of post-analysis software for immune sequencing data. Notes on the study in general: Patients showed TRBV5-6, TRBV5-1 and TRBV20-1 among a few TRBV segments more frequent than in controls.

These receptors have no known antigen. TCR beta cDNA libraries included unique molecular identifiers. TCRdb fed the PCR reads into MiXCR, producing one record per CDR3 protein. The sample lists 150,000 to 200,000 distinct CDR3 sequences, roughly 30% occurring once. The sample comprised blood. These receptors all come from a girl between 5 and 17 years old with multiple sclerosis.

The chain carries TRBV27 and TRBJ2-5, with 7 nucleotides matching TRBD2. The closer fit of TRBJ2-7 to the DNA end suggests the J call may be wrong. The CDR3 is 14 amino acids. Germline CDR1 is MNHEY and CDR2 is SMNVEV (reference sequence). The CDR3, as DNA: TGTGCCAGCAGTTTAGGGGCGGGAGTGTACGAGCAGTACTTC. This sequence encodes CASSLGAGVYEQYF.

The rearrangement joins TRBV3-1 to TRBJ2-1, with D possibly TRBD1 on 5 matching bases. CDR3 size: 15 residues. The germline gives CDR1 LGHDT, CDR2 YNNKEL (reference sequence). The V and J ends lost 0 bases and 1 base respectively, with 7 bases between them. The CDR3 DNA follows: TGTGCCAGCAGCCAAGATCAGGGATCCTACAATGAGCAGTTCTTC. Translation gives CASSQDQGSYNEQFF.

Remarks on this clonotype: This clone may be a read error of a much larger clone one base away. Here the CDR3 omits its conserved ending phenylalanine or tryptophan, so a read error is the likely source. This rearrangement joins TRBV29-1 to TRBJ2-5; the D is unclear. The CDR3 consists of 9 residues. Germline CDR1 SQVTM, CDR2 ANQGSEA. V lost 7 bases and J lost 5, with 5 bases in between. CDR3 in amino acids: CSDSETQYV. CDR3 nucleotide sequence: TGCAGCGATTCGGAGACCCAGTACGTC.

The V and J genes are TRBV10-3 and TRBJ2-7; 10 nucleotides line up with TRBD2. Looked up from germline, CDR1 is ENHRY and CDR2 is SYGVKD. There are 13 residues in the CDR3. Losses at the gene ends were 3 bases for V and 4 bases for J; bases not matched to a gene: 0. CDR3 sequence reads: CAISEAGGYEQYF. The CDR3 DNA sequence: TGTGCCATCAGTGAAGCGGGAGGGTACGAGCAGTACTTC.

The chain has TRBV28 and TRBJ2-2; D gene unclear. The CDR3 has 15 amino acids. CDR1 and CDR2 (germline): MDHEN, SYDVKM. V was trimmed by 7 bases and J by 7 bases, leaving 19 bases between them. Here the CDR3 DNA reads TGTGCCAGCACCCCCACGAGGCAGGTTATCGGGGAGCTGTTTTTT. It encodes CASTPTRQVIGELFF.